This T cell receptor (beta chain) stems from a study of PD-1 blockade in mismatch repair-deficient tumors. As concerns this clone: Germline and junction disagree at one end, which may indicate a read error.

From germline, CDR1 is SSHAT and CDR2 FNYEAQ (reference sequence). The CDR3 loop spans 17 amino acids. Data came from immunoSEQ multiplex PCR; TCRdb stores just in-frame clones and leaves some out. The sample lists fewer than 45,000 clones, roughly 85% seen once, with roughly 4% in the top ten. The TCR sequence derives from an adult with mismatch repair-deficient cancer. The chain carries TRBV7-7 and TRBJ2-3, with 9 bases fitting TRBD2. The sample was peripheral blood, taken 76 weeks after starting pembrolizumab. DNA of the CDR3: TGTGCTAGCAGCCCTCTAATCCTAGCGGGGAACACAGATACGCAGTATTTT. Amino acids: CASSPLILAGNTDTQYF.